This TCR beta chain was documented in a study of blood T cell repertoires in COVID-19. Study in general: Spain, Italy and the United States supplied samples that represented acute and convalescent COVID-19. T cells, B-cell-depleted T cells, or PBMCs supplied cDNA or gDNA.

The germline V and J ends were trimmed by 3 bases and 5 bases, with 8 bases remaining between them. The CDR3 runs 12 residues. CDR1 is SGHNT and CDR2 is YYREEE in the germline V gene (reference sequence). In the authors' workflow: Nucleated cell counts were estimated from reference gene primer amplification. The repertoire was sequenced with immunoSEQ multiplex PCR; TCRdb's copy has only in-frame clones and lacks some. V and J calls and clone size follow that table, whereas D and trimming were derived from the DNA. The sample records approximately 300,000 clones, 70% to 90% being singletons. On this clone itself: This sample also contains other DNA sequences that code for the same CDR3.

The rearrangement joins TRBV5-4 to TRBJ1-2; D might be TRBD1 (5 bases). Input material: peripheral blood. This sequence originates from a man in his late teens or twenties who had recovered from COVID-19. CDR3 nucleotide sequence: TGTGCCAGCAGCTCAGGGTCGTATGGCTACACCTTC. The encoded protein is CASSSGSYGYTF. Full variable domain (missing parts from reference TRBV5-4 and TRBJ1-2): ETGVTQSPTHLIKTRGQQVTLRCSSQSGHNTVSWYQQALGQGPQFIFQYYREEENGRGNFPPRFSGLQFPNYSSELNVNALELDDSALYLCASSSGSYGYTFGSGTRLTVV.